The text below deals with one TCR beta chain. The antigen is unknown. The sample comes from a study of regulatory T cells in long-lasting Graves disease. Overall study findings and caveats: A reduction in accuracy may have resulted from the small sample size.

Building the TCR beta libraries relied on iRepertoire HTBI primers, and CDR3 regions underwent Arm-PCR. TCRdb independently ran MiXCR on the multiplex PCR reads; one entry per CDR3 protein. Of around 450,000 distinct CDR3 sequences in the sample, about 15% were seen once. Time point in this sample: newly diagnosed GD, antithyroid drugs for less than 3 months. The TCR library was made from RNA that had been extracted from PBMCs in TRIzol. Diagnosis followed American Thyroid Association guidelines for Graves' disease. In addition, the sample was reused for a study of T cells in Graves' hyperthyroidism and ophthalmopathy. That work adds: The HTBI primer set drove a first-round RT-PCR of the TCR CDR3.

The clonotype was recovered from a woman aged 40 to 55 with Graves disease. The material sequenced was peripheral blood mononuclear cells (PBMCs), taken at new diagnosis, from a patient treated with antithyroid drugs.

CDR3 nucleotides: TGTGCCAGCAGTCCCTCCCCAGGGTTGGGTGAAGCTTTCTTT. Protein: CASSPSPGLGEAFF. The chain combines TRBV27 with TRBJ1-1; maybe TRBD1 (5 bases). V was trimmed by 5 bases and J by 7 bases, leaving 17 bases between them. The CDR3 extends over 14 amino acids. Germline values: CDR1 MNHEY, CDR2 SMNVEV (reference sequence).